Below, 25 T cell receptor beta chains from the same sample are listed, as sequenced in a study of beta chain features in type 1 diabetes. cDNA synthesis used the whole RNA isolate, giving expressed TCRB sequences. The method was immunoSEQ multiplex PCR; TCRdb's version includes in-frame clones alone and lacks a portion of them. Among around 430,000 clones listed, roughly 30% were seen once. Sequenced sample: naive CD4+ T cells from blood. These receptors were collected from a man between 18 and 35 years old in good health.

This chain connects TRBV7-9 to TRBJ2-3, with D maybe TRBD2 (6 bases). CDR3 length: 17 residues. Trimming removed 5 bases from V and 0 bases from J, with 18 bases in between. Germline assignment: CDR1 SEHNR and CDR2 FQNEAQ (reference sequence). This CDR3 is CASSNFRLAPSTDTQYF. CDR3 sequence (DNA): TGTGCCAGCAGCAATTTCCGGCTAGCGCCTAGCACAGATACGCAGTATTTT.

CDR3 region: CSATGREETQYF. The CDR3, as DNA: TGCAGCGCCACTGGGAGAGAAGAGACCCAGTACTTC. The rearrangement joins TRBV29-1 to TRBJ2-5, with a possible D match to TRBD2 (5 bases). V gave up 7 bases and J gave up 3 bases, with 12 bases separating them. Per the germline V gene, CDR1 is SQVTM and CDR2 is ANQGSEA. The CDR3 is 12 amino acids.

Points on this clone: This sample includes further DNA sequences coding for the same CDR3. The chain is built from TRBV5-6 and TRBJ1-5; D gene ambiguous. The CDR3 spans 13 residues. Germline V gene data show CDR1 as SGHDT and CDR2 as YYEEEE. Trimming pared 0 bases from V and 4 bases from J, leaving 5 bases between. As DNA, the CDR3 is TGTGCCAGCAGCTTGGACAGAAATCAGCCCCAGCATTTT. Protein sequence: CASSLDRNQPQHF.

This clone was found once. The chain carries TRBV13 and TRBJ2-2, with TRBD1 as a possible D gene (5 bases). CDR1 and CDR2 (germline): PRHDT, FYEKMQ (reference sequence). The CDR3 sequence is 12 residues long. V was clipped by 5 bases and J by 10 bases, with 11 bases between them. The CDR3 DNA follows: TGTGCCAGCAGCGCTTGGGGCGTGGAGCTGTTTTTT. It translates to CASSAWGVELFF.

The J gene is TRBJ2-5, the V gene TRBV27, with D tentatively TRBD2 (5 bases). Between the trimmed V and J ends, which lost 6 bases and 5 bases, there was a span of 19 bases. The CDR3 totals 15 residues. CDR1 and CDR2 (germline): MNHEY, SMNVEV (reference sequence). In DNA form, the CDR3 reads TGTGCCAGCAGGATAAGAGGGCCAAGTGGGGAGACCCAGTACTTC. It encodes CASRIRGPSGETQYF.

The chain uses TRBV19 and TRBJ2-7, with D perhaps TRBD1 (5 bases). This CDR3 has 15 residues. Germline CDR1 reads LNHDA; CDR2 reads SQIVND (reference sequence). V lost 4 bases, J lost 3 bases, and 16 bases lay in between. The CDR3 nucleotides are TGTGCCAGTAGTAACAGACAGTTTGGGGTCTACGAGCAGTACTTC. As protein: CASSNRQFGVYEQYF.

The count of this clone is one. V gene TRBV18 combines with J gene TRBJ2-3; TRBD2 matches 9 bases. The germline V gene encodes CDR1 KGHSH and CDR2 LQKENI. The CDR3 spans 13 residues. Trimming at V came to 5 bases and at J to 11 bases, leaving 8 bases not matched to a gene. DNA for the CDR3: TGTGCCAGCTCAGGGACTAGCTCCTCGGGGCAGTATTTT. Translating it yields CASSGTSSSGQYF. The whole variable domain, remainder taken from reference TRBV18 and TRBJ2-3, is NAGVMQNPRHLVRRRGQEARLRCSPMKGHSHVYWYRQLPEEGLKFMVYLQKENIIDESGMPKERFSAEFPKEGPSILRIQQVVRGDSAAYFCASSGTSSSGQYFGPGTRLTVL.

The chain uses TRBV29-1 and TRBJ2-7; D tentatively reads TRBD1 or TRBD2 (5 bases each). CDR3 length: 12 residues. Trimming removed 5 bases from V and 4 bases from J, with 12 bases in between. Germline lookup yields CDR1 SQVTM and CDR2 ANQGSEA. Written as DNA, the CDR3 is TGCAGCGTTCGGCCGGGACCTTACGAGCAGTACTTC. This codes for CSVRPGPYEQYF.

This clone occurred a few times. V is TRBV9 and J is TRBJ2-7; 7 bases agree with TRBD1. J gave up 2 bases and V 4 bases, and 3 bases lay outside the gene matches. Germline V gene sequence: CDR1 SGDLS, CDR2 YYNGEE. The CDR3 has 13 amino acids. CDR3: CASSRTGAYEQYF. DNA for the CDR3: TGTGCCAGCAGCAGGACAGGTGCCTACGAGCAGTACTTC.

This rearrangement joins TRBV10-3 to TRBJ2-3; 7 nucleotides line up with TRBD1. The CDR3 sequence is 11 residues long. From germline, CDR1 is ENHRY and CDR2 SYGVKD. V shed 10 bases, J shed 3 bases, and the junction held 1 base outside the gene matches. CDR3 region: CASRGTDTQYF. Written as DNA, the CDR3 is TGTGCCAGCAGGGGGACAGATACGCAGTATTTT.

This clone was detected a few times. The chain couples TRBV5-1 to TRBJ2-1, with D possibly being TRBD1 (5 bases). V was pared by 7 bases and J by 7 bases, with 9 bases between. The V gene's germline CDR1 is SGHRS and CDR2 YFSETQ. The CDR3 totals 11 residues. The chain's CDR3 is CASGALNEQFF. The CDR3 DNA follows: TGCGCCAGCGGGGCATTGAATGAGCAGTTCTTC.

This clone was found a few times. CDR3 sequence (DNA): TGCAGCGGCTCGACCAGCGTGGAGACCCAGTACTTC. Translated, it gives CSGSTSVETQYF. The chain has TRBV29-1 and TRBJ2-5; D unresolved. This CDR3 comprises 12 residues. Germline CDR1 reads SQVTM; CDR2 reads ANQGSEA. V gave up 7 bases and J gave up 5 bases, with 14 bases separating them.

This clone occurred a few times. CDR3 sequence (DNA): TGTGCCATCACCCCGGGACTAGCCCGGAATGAGCAGTTCTTC. The encoded protein is CAITPGLARNEQFF. The chain carries TRBV10-3 and TRBJ2-1; 9 bases align to TRBD2. J lost 7 bases, V lost 7 bases, and 8 bases had no gene match. The CDR3 covers 14 residues. Germline V CDR1 and CDR2: ENHRY, SYGVKD.

In this sample, this clone turned up a few times. The chain carries TRBV9 and TRBJ2-5; D unclear. The length of the CDR3 is 14 residues. Per germline, CDR1 SGDLS and CDR2 YYNGEE. The V end lost 6 bases, the J end lost 6 bases, and 18 bases lay between the germline ends. The CDR3 here is CASTPRGSEKTQYF. The CDR3 nucleotides are TGTGCCAGCACCCCCCGCGGCTCCGAGAAGACCCAGTACTTC.

This clone has more than one count but fewer than ten. This chain joins TRBV9 and TRBJ2-7, with D possibly matching TRBD2 (7 bases). CDR1 is SGDLS and CDR2 is YYNGEE in the germline V gene. The CDR3 covers 17 residues. V was shortened by 3 bases and J by 2 bases, with 21 bases between the two germline ends. The CDR3 DNA reads as TGTGCCAGCAGCGCCGGCGGGCCTCGGGGGGCGGCCTACGAGCAGTACTTC. Translating gives CASSAGGPRGAAYEQYF. The complete variable domain, with remaining parts taken from reference TRBV9 and TRBJ2-7, reads DSGVTQTPKHLITATGQRVTLRCSPRSGDLSVYWYQQSLDQGLQFLIQYYNGEERAKGNILERFSAQQFPDLHSELNLSSLELGDSALYFCASSAGGPRGAAYEQYFGPGTRLTVT.

This clone has a handful of counts. This chain links TRBV5-1 with TRBJ1-1; D may be TRBD1 (5 bases). CDR1 and CDR2 (germline): SGHRS, YFSETQ. V shed 2 bases and J shed 1 base, with 9 bases lying between them. CDR3 size: 14 residues. The CDR3 DNA follows: TGCGCCAGCAGCTTCCTCCAGGGGAACACTGAAGCTTTCTTT. Translated, it gives CASSFLQGNTEAFF.

A few counts support this clone. The chain couples TRBV30 to TRBJ1-1, with D uncertain. The CDR3 contains 13 residues. Between the trimmed V and J ends, which lost 5 bases and 0 bases, there was a span of 10 bases. CDR1 and CDR2 from the germline V gene are GTSNPN and SVGIG (reference sequence). CDR3: CAWVESLNTEAFF. The CDR3 DNA reads TGTGCCTGGGTCGAGAGCCTGAACACTGAAGCTTTCTTT.

There are a few counts of this clone. Other DNA sequences in this sample translate to the same CDR3. The rearrangement joins TRBV5-1 to TRBJ2-3; 7 bases fit TRBD1. V gave up 4 bases and J gave up 1 base; unmatched junction bases: 3. Germline lookup yields CDR1 SGHRS and CDR2 YFSETQ. The CDR3 runs to 14 residues. CDR3 amino acids: CASSLGTGTDTQYF. The CDR3, as DNA: TGCGCCAGCAGCCTAGGGACAGGCACAGATACGCAGTATTTT.

A few counts support this clone. This sequence joins TRBV7-9 and TRBJ2-5, with 7 nucleotides matching TRBD2. Germline lookup yields CDR1 SEHNR and CDR2 FQNEAQ (reference sequence). This CDR3 has 15 amino acids. Trimming took 1 base from V and 5 from J; bases not matched to a gene: 7. The CDR3 loop is CASSLVYREAETQYF. The CDR3 DNA reads as TGTGCCAGCAGCTTAGTCTACCGGGAGGCGGAGACCCAGTACTTC.

The sample holds a few counts of this clone. CDR3 amino acids: CASSLLEISYNEQFF. DNA of the CDR3: TGTGCCAGCAGTTTATTGGAGATCTCCTACAATGAGCAGTTCTTC. This chain connects TRBV28 to TRBJ2-1, with D uncertain. Germline V CDR1 and CDR2: MDHEN, SYDVKM. V lost 1 base to trimming and J lost 0 bases, with 7 bases between them. The CDR3 extends over 15 amino acids.

V and J are TRBV28 and TRBJ2-2, with unresolved D. CDR3 length: 13 amino acids. In germline, CDR1 is MDHEN, CDR2 SYDVKM. Trimming stripped 7 bases from V and 1 base from J, with 7 bases between. CDR3 sequence reads: CASKWGNTGELFF. Written as DNA, the CDR3 is TGTGCCAGCAAATGGGGGAACACCGGGGAGCTGTTTTTT. The full variable domain, in which reference TRBV28 and TRBJ2-2 provide the parts outside the CDR3, is DVKVTQSSRYLVKRTGEKVFLECVQDMDHENMFWYRQDPGLGLRLIYFSYDVKMKEKGDIPEGYSVSREKKERFSLILESASTNQTSMYLCASKWGNTGELFFGEGSRLTVL.

The V and J genes are TRBV6-1 and TRBJ2-6; unclear D gene. CDR1 and CDR2 from the germline V gene are MNHNS and SASEGT. V dropped 2 bases and J dropped 0 bases, with 8 bases sitting between them. The CDR3 is 16 residues long. The CDR3 protein is CASSEFGDSGANVLTF. In DNA form, the CDR3 reads TGTGCCAGCAGTGAATTTGGAGACTCTGGGGCCAACGTCCTGACTTTC.

V usage is TRBV28 and J usage is TRBJ2-7, with TRBD1 matching 7 bases. The CDR3 runs to 13 residues. J gave up 3 bases and V 6 bases, and 5 bases lay outside the gene matches. Germline CDR1 MDHEN, CDR2 SYDVKM. The CDR3 region is CASRRQGGYEQYF. The DNA for the CDR3 is TGTGCCAGCAGGCGACAGGGTGGCTACGAGCAGTACTTC.

This clone has more than one count but fewer than ten. The sample has other DNA sequences that encode this CDR3 too. The chain is built from TRBV7-2 and TRBJ2-1; possibly TRBD2 for D (5 bases). V lost 3 bases and J lost 1, with 7 bases in between. Germline assignment: CDR1 SGHTA and CDR2 FQGNSA. The CDR3 runs 14 residues. CDR3 coding DNA: TGTGCCAGCAGCTTGGAGGATTCCTACAATGAGCAGTTCTTC. Protein sequence: CASSLEDSYNEQFF.

This clone was observed a few times. The chain employs TRBV18 and TRBJ1-1; no firm D call. V lost 2 bases to trimming and J lost 7 bases, with 11 bases between them. There are 13 residues in the CDR3. Germline V gene lookup returns CDR1 KGHSH and CDR2 LQKENI. Here the CDR3 DNA reads TGTGCCAGCTCACCAATAATGGGAGATGAAGCTTTCTTT. Protein: CASSPIMGDEAFF.